Each of the 10 T cell receptor beta chains below was sequenced from the same sample in a study of cytomegalovirus exposure and HLA in healthy donors. Primers for the PCR totalled 60 Vbeta and 13 Jbeta. Libraries were prepared by immunoSEQ multiplex PCR; TCRdb keeps only in-frame clonotypes and omits some of them. The data contain 60,000 to 70,000 clones, around 77% of them singletons. The specimen sequenced was PBMCs. All receptors derive from a male donor in good health and CMV-seropositive.

The chain carries TRBV5-4 and TRBJ2-1; 9 positions match TRBD2. The V and J ends lost 0 bases and 10 bases, in that order; junction bases with no gene match: 11. Germline V gene data show CDR1 as SGHNT and CDR2 as YYREEE (reference sequence). The CDR3 is 16 residues long. The chain's CDR3 is CASSLAAAGGQGEQFF. CDR3 DNA: TGTGCCAGCAGCTTGGCCGCGGCGGGGGGGCAAGGAGAGCAGTTCTTC. Filled out from reference TRBV5-4 and TRBJ2-1, the complete variable domain reads ETGVTQSPTHLIKTRGQQVTLRCSSQSGHNTVSWYQQALGQGPQFIFQYYREEENGRGNFPPRFSGLQFPNYSSELNVNALELDDSALYLCASSLAAAGGQGEQFFGPGTRLTVL.

This rearrangement joins TRBV2 to TRBJ1-3, with no clear D. The V end was cut by 4 bases, the J end by 2 bases, with 12 bases between. Germline lookup yields CDR1 SNHLY and CDR2 FYNNEI. The CDR3 runs to 15 residues. The CDR3 region has the DNA TGTGCCAGCAGTGTCGAGGGTGTCCCTGGAAACACCATATATTTT. Protein: CASSVEGVPGNTIYF.

This rearrangement joins TRBV27 to TRBJ2-7; D gene ambiguous. Between the trimmed V and J ends, which lost 6 bases and 1 base, there was a span of 13 bases. Germline V lookup: CDR1 MNHEY, CDR2 SMNVEV (reference sequence). The CDR3 spans 14 residues. DNA for the CDR3: TGTGCCAGCAGAATAGTTGCGACTTCCTACGAGCAGTACTTC. Protein product: CASRIVATSYEQYF.

V is TRBV30 and J is TRBJ1-5; D is uncertain. Germline CDR1 reads GTSNPN; CDR2 reads SVGIG (reference sequence). V lost 2 bases to trimming and J lost 1 base, with 6 bases between them. This CDR3 is 13 amino acids long. The CDR3 DNA reads TGTGCCTGGAGTCACAAGAGCAATCAGCCCCAGCATTTT. It yields the protein CAWSHKSNQPQHF.

This rearrangement joins TRBV5-1 to TRBJ1-2, with D unresolved. The CDR3 extends over 14 amino acids. Trimming took 0 bases from V and 6 from J, leaving 12 bases between them. CDR1 is SGHRS and CDR2 is YFSETQ in the germline V gene. The CDR3 bases are TGCGCCAGCAGCTTGGAAGGGAGGCTAAATGGCTACACCTTC. Protein sequence: CASSLEGRLNGYTF.

The chain is built from TRBV11-2 and TRBJ2-7, with TRBD1 matching 8 bases. J gave up 3 bases and V 3 bases, and 4 bases lay outside the gene matches. Per the germline V gene, CDR1 is SGHAT and CDR2 is FQNNGV. The CDR3 is 14 amino acids. The CDR3 sequence: CASSFPGQGYEQYF. Written as DNA, the CDR3 is TGTGCCAGCAGCTTCCCCGGACAGGGCTACGAGCAGTACTTC.

Notes on this clone: This CDR3 is also generated by other DNA sequences in the sample. The chain couples TRBV27 to TRBJ2-7, with no clear D. V gave up 3 bases and J gave up 6 bases, with 9 bases separating them. This CDR3 region has 12 residues. In germline, CDR1 is MNHEY, CDR2 SMNVEV (reference sequence). The CDR3, as DNA: TGTGCCAGCAGTTTTGACCGCGGCGAGCAGTACTTC. Translation gives CASSFDRGEQYF.

This clone was detected once. The chain combines TRBV5-8 with TRBJ1-1; tentatively, D is TRBD1 (5 bases). Germline assignment: CDR1 SGHTS and CDR2 YDEGEE. This CDR3 contains 14 residues. V shed 0 bases and J shed 6 bases, with 12 bases lying between them. For the CDR3, the DNA is TGTGCCAGCAGCTTGGACAGGTTAATCCCTGAAGCTTTCTTT. Protein product: CASSLDRLIPEAFF.

The CDR3 protein is CASSPPMGQANEQFF. Here the CDR3 DNA reads TGTGCCAGCTCACCTCCGATGGGACAGGCGAATGAGCAGTTCTTC. The J gene is TRBJ2-1, the V gene TRBV18, with TRBD1 matching over 8 bases. From germline, CDR1 is KGHSH and CDR2 LQKENI. This CDR3 spans 15 amino acids. The V and J ends lost 3 bases and 7 bases, in that order; junction bases with no gene match: 8. Together with reference TRBV18 and TRBJ2-1, the CDR3 gives the full variable domain: NAGVMQNPRHLVRRRGQEARLRCSPMKGHSHVYWYRQLPEEGLKFMVYLQKENIIDESGMPKERFSAEFPKEGPSILRIQQVVRGDSAAYFCASSPPMGQANEQFFGPGTRLTVL.

The chain couples TRBV4-1 to TRBJ2-2; 13 bases are a match to TRBD2. CDR1 MGHRA and CDR2 YSYEKL come from the germline V gene. This CDR3 region has 17 residues. Losses at the gene ends were 1 base for V and 5 bases for J; bases not matched to a gene: 4. CDR3 amino acids: CASSQVTSGGATGELFF. CDR3 bases: TGCGCCAGCAGCCAAGTAACTAGCGGGGGGGCAACCGGGGAGCTGTTTTTT.